These T cell receptor beta chains were read from a single sample in a study of blood T cell repertoires in COVID-19. Produced via immunoSEQ multiplex PCR; TCRdb's table is partial and in-frame only. The sample consists of nearly 350,000 clones, 91% of them appearing once. The sample was peripheral blood. Receptors were obtained from a woman aged 18-30 years who had recovered from COVID-19. The CDR3 runs from the conserved cysteine through the conserved F or W. D genes are given only for firm matches. Clone size, where shown, is once, few, many, or a class for clones that have expanded.

size,V,D,J,CDR3,DNA
NA,TRBV5-4,NA,TRBJ2-1,CASSLIADEQFF,TGTGCCAGCAGCTTGATAGCGGATGAGCAGTTCTTC
once,TRBV19,NA,TRBJ2-5,CASSTGGRIGETQYF,TGTGCCAGTAGCACCGGGGGTCGCATCGGCGAGACCCAGTACTTC
once,TRBV4-1,NA,TRBJ1-6,CASSQIQVQSSPLHF,TGCGCCAGCAGCCAGATCCAGGTACAGAGTTCACCCCTCCACTTT
NA,TRBV24-1,TRBD1,TRBJ2-5,CATSDAWDRGGETQYF,TGTGCCACCAGTGACGCTTGGGACAGGGGAGGAGAGACCCAGTACTTC
NA,TRBV18,NA,TRBJ2-1,CASSPNSLATNEQFF,TGTGCCAGCTCACCCAACAGTCTCGCTACCAATGAGCAGTTCTTC
NA,TRBV4-3,TRBD2,TRBJ2-1,CASSQWRESPWGSYNEQFF,TGCGCCAGCAGCCAATGGCGGGAGAGCCCGTGGGGATCCTACAATGAGCAGTTCTTC
NA,TRBV10-1,TRBD1,TRBJ2-1,CASNGTGYSHNEQFF,TGCGCCAGCAATGGGACAGGGTATAGCCACAATGAGCAGTTCTTC
NA,TRBV7-8,TRBD2,TRBJ2-1,CASSASSGRAQGEQFF,TGTGCCAGCAGCGCATCTAGCGGGAGGGCCCAAGGGGAGCAGTTCTTC
once,TRBV11-3,TRBD2,TRBJ2-3,CASSPGLASDTQYF,TGTGCCAGCAGCCCTGGACTAGCGTCGGATACGCAGTATTTT
once,TRBV3-1/TRBV3-2,TRBD2,TRBJ2-3,CASRPLAGRSTDTQYF,TGTGCCAGCAGACCTCTAGCGGGCAGGAGCACAGATACGCAGTATTTT
NA,TRBV5-4,TRBD2,TRBJ2-2,CASSLPGLEGGELFF,TGTGCCAGCAGCTTACCGGGACTAGAGGGCGGGGAGCTGTTTTTT
once,TRBV6-5,TRBD1,TRBJ1-2,CASSYGTGRAYGYTF,TGTGCCAGCAGTTACGGGACAGGGAGGGCCTATGGCTACACCTTC
NA,TRBV27,NA,TRBJ2-1,CASSFLAGGAEQFF,NA
NA,TRBV5-1,NA,TRBJ2-5,CASSLDSGVGTQYF,TGCGCCAGCAGCTTGGATTCGGGGGTCGGGACCCAGTACTTC
NA,TRBV24-1,TRBD1,TRBJ1-3,CATSDPGTGANTIYF,TGTGCCACCAGTGATCCCGGGACAGGGGCAAACACCATATATTTT
NA,TRBV5-8,NA,TRBJ1-1,CASSLPPLNTEAFF,TGTGCCAGCAGCTTGCCCCCTCTGAACACTGAAGCTTTCTTT
NA,TRBV6-5,TRBD1,TRBJ2-5,CASSYLLRGRETQYF,TGTGCCAGCAGTTACCTCCTGAGGGGGCGAGAGACCCAGTACTTC
once,TRBV27,TRBD2,TRBJ2-5,CASSSSSTSVETQYF,TGTGCCAGCAGCAGCTCTTCAACTAGCGTGGAGACCCAGTACTTC
NA,TRBV10-3,TRBD2,TRBJ2-5,CAISEMAGRGQETQYF,TGTGCCATCAGTGAGATGGCAGGGAGGGGTCAAGAGACCCAGTACTTC
NA,TRBV19,TRBD1,TRBJ1-5,CASSIRGLKNQPQHF,TGTGCCAGTAGTATCAGGGGGCTTAAGAATCAGCCCCAGCATTTT
NA,TRBV7-8,TRBD2,TRBJ2-1,CASRPTGTISYNEQFF,TGTGCCAGCAGGCCTACCGGGACTATCTCCTACAATGAGCAGTTCTTC
few,TRBV12-3/TRBV12-4,NA,TRBJ1-2,CAIQEQRVYGYTF,TGTGCCATCCAGGAACAGCGGGTGTATGGCTACACCTTC
NA,TRBV11-2,TRBD2,TRBJ2-1,CASSLGGTSFHNEQFF,TGTGCCAGCAGCTTAGGCGGGACTAGCTTCCACAATGAGCAGTTCTTC
once,TRBV5-6,NA,TRBJ1-2,CASSLVSLNYGYTF,TGTGCCAGCAGCTTGGTTTCCCTTAACTATGGCTACACCTTC
NA,TRBV24-1,NA,TRBJ1-4,CATSERNREKLFF,TGTGCCACCAGTGAGAGGAATCGGGAAAAACTGTTTTTT
NA,TRBV2,TRBD2,TRBJ2-5,CASRGTSGSWRETQYF,TGTGCCAGCAGGGGGACTAGCGGATCGTGGCGGGAGACCCAGTACTTC
NA,TRBV6-2/TRBV6-3,TRBD2,TRBJ2-1,CASSYPRSGSIF,TGTGCCAGCAGTTACCCCAGGAGCGGGAGTATCTTC
NA,TRBV6-5,NA,TRBJ1-2,CASSPAGPRDYGYTF,TGTGCCAGCAGTCCGGCCGGGCCCAGGGACTATGGCTACACCTTC
NA,TRBV27,NA,TRBJ1-2,CASSFDRGNYGYTF,TGTGCCAGCAGTTTTGATAGGGGGAATTATGGCTACACCTTC
NA,TRBV5-1,TRBD1,TRBJ1-5,CASSLYAGQGSQPQHF,TGCGCCAGCAGCCTATACGCCGGACAGGGGAGTCAGCCCCAGCATTTT
NA,TRBV27,TRBD2,TRBJ2-1,CASSLGGELINNEQFF,TGTGCCAGCAGTTTAGGGGGGGAACTAATAAACAATGAGCAGTTCTTC
NA,TRBV6-5,NA,TRBJ1-1,CASSNTGINTEAFF,TGTGCCAGCAGCAATACAGGGATTAACACTGAAGCTTTCTTT
NA,TRBV11-2,NA,TRBJ2-5,CASSFSSETQYF,TGTGCCAGCAGCTTCAGTTCAGAGACCCAGTACTTC
NA,TRBV6-6,NA,TRBJ1-6,CASSYDGDRPLHF,TGTGCCAGCAGTTACGACGGGGATCGGCCCCTCCACTTT
NA,TRBV4-3,NA,TRBJ1-2,CASSQGDRPNYGYTF,TGCGCCAGCAGCCAAGGTGACAGACCTAACTATGGCTACACCTTC
once,TRBV27,TRBD1,TRBJ1-2,CASSTSTGGGSGVGNYGYTF,TGTGCCAGCAGTACCTCGACAGGGGGCGGTTCTGGGGTCGGAAACTATGGCTACACCTTC
few,TRBV6-5,TRBD1,TRBJ1-6,CASSYSTGGNSPLHF,TGTGCCAGCAGTTACTCGACAGGGGGAAATTCACCCCTCCACTTT
NA,TRBV5-6,TRBD1,TRBJ1-2,CASSLIKSGGPHGYTF,TGTGCCAGCAGCTTGATTAAATCAGGGGGCCCTCATGGCTACACCTTC
NA,TRBV30,NA,TRBJ2-5,CAWSPGVRTQYF,TGTGCCTGGAGTCCCGGGGTTCGGACCCAGTACTTC
NA,TRBV5-5,NA,TRBJ2-2,CASSLARNTGELFF,TGTGCCAGCAGCTTGGCCAGAAACACCGGGGAGCTGTTTTTT
NA,TRBV9,TRBD2,TRBJ2-2,CASSVGGGYMTELFF,TGTGCCAGCAGCGTAGGGGGAGGGTACATGACGGAGCTGTTTTTT
few,TRBV11-2,TRBD1,TRBJ1-5,CASSLQGADNQPQHF,TGTGCCAGCAGCTTACAGGGGGCTGACAATCAGCCCCAGCATTTT
NA,TRBV6-5,TRBD1,TRBJ2-5,CASSFGQGHQETQYF,TGTGCCAGCAGTTTTGGACAGGGACATCAAGAGACCCAGTACTTC
NA,TRBV5-4,NA,TRBJ2-1,CASSLPLHSGNYNEQFF,TGTGCCAGCAGCTTGCCGTTACATAGCGGAAATTACAATGAGCAGTTCTTC
NA,TRBV4-3,TRBD2,TRBJ2-3,CASSQELSGLAGGDTQYF,TGCGCCAGCAGCCAAGAGTTATCGGGACTAGCGGGCGGAGATACGCAGTATTTT
NA,TRBV5-5,TRBD2,TRBJ2-2,CASNSGVSTGELFF,TGTGCCAGTAATAGCGGGGTCTCCACCGGGGAGCTGTTTTTT
NA,TRBV6-1,NA,TRBJ2-1,CASSEFGSSYNEQFF,TGTGCCAGCAGTGAATTCGGGAGCTCCTACAATGAGCAGTTCTTC
NA,TRBV7-2,TRBD1,TRBJ2-1,CASSLGGTGTEQFF,TGTGCCAGCAGCTTAGGCGGGACAGGGACTGAGCAGTTCTTC
NA,TRBV27,NA,TRBJ1-2,CASSAQTAYGYTF,TGTGCCAGCAGTGCTCAGACAGCTTATGGCTACACCTTC
NA,TRBV5-1,NA,TRBJ2-2,CASTQTSDTGELFF,TGCGCCAGCACCCAGACTAGTGACACCGGGGAGCTGTTTTTT
NA,TRBV14,TRBD1,TRBJ1-3,CASSRTGYGNTIYF,TGTGCCAGCAGCCGGACAGGGTACGGAAACACCATATATTTT
NA,TRBV24-1,TRBD1,TRBJ1-1,CATNAGGRAFF,TGTGCCACCAACGCAGGGGGGCGGGCTTTCTTT
NA,TRBV10-2,TRBD1,TRBJ1-5,CASSGTGGQPQHF,TGCGCCAGCAGTGGGACAGGGGGGCAGCCCCAGCATTTT
NA,TRBV4-3,TRBD1,TRBJ1-2,CASSYGTGFGPHDGYTF,TGCGCCAGCAGCTACGGGACAGGCTTTGGGCCCCACGATGGCTACACCTTC